The 27 T cell receptor beta chains in this list originate from one sample, sequenced in a study of blood T cell repertoires in COVID-19. TCRdb keeps only in-frame clones here, not all; method: immunoSEQ multiplex PCR. The sample carries hundreds of thousands of clones, about 90% recorded once. The sequenced sample was PBMCs or T cells enriched from blood (not recorded which). These receptors all stem from a man over 45 who had been exposed to COVID-19.

The CDR3 bases are TGCGCCAGCAGCTTGGACAGGGGTAGAGATACGCAGTATTTT. This translates into CASSLDRGRDTQYF. The chain uses TRBV5-1 and TRBJ2-3; 7 bases line up with TRBD1. The trim removed 0 bases at V and 5 bases at J, leaving 3 bases unmatched. This CDR3 contains 14 residues. In germline, CDR1 is SGHRS, CDR2 YFSETQ.

This clone was counted a single time. The chain combines TRBV19 with TRBJ1-5, with D tentatively TRBD1 (6 bases). Looked up from germline, CDR1 is LNHDA and CDR2 is SQIVND (reference sequence). The CDR3 is 14 amino acids. Trimming removed 6 bases from V and 1 base from J, with 10 bases in between. The CDR3 loop is CASRADSSNQPQHF. As DNA, the CDR3 is TGTGCCAGTAGGGCGGACAGCAGCAATCAGCCCCAGCATTTT. Together with reference TRBV19 and TRBJ1-5, the CDR3 gives the full variable domain: DGGITQSPKYLFRKEGQNVTLSCEQNLNHDAMYWYRQDPGQGLRLIYYSQIVNDFQKGDIAEGYSVSREKKESFPLTVTSAQKNPTAFYLCASRADSSNQPQHFGDGTRLSIL.

The chain combines TRBV10-2 with TRBJ2-7; D ambiguous. Trimming shortened V by 3 bases and J by 6 bases, and 9 bases separated the two germline ends. The CDR3 length is 12 residues. Germline loops: CDR1 WSHSY, CDR2 SAAADI. The CDR3 here is CASSDRAGEQYV. As DNA, the CDR3 is TGCGCCAGCAGTGACAGAGCAGGCGAGCAGTACGTC.

This sequence joins TRBV5-4 and TRBJ2-5; 9 nucleotides match TRBD2. Trimming at V came to 0 bases and at J to 0 bases, leaving 0 bases not matched to a gene. Germline CDR1 and CDR2: SGHNT and YYREEE (reference sequence). This CDR3 has 15 amino acids. CDR3 amino acids: CASSLASGDQETQYF. The CDR3 coding sequence is TGTGCCAGCAGCTTGGCTAGCGGGGACCAAGAGACCCAGTACTTC.

This clone was counted a single time. The chain links TRBV2 to TRBJ2-1; 10 bases map to TRBD2. With 4 bases clipped from V and 4 bases from J, the junction kept 7 bases outside the gene matches. The CDR3 is 16 amino acids. CDR1 is SNHLY and CDR2 is FYNNEI in the germline V gene. The CDR3 is CASSGIWTSGYNEQFF. The DNA of the CDR3 is TGTGCCAGCAGTGGAATATGGACTAGCGGTTACAATGAGCAGTTCTTC.

This clone was seen a few times. The chain is built from TRBV6-1 and TRBJ2-7, with unresolved D. The germline gives CDR1 MNHNS, CDR2 SASEGT. V was trimmed by 2 bases and J by 3 bases, leaving 11 bases between them. This CDR3 region has 14 residues. As DNA, the CDR3 is TGTGCCAGCAGTGAAATCTTACAGATCTACGAGCAGTACTTC. Translation gives CASSEILQIYEQYF.

V is TRBV19 and J is TRBJ2-2; 9 positions match TRBD1. Germline-derived CDR1 and CDR2 are LNHDA and SQIVND (reference sequence). V shed 10 bases and J 6 bases; nucleotides not matched to a gene: 9. The CDR3 loop spans 14 amino acids. The CDR3 region has the DNA TGTGCCATCCAGGACAGGGGTCGACCCGGGGAGCTGTTTTTT. Translating gives CAIQDRGRPGELFF.

The chain carries TRBV3-1 (or the pseudogene TRBV3-2) and TRBJ1-1; tentatively, D is TRBD1 (6 bases). The germline V gene has CDR1 LGHDT and CDR2 YNNKEL (reference sequence). V was clipped by 0 bases and J by 3 bases, with 8 bases between them. This CDR3 region has 14 residues. CDR3 in amino acids: CASSQENRDTEAFF. The CDR3 DNA follows: TGTGCCAGCAGCCAAGAGAACAGGGACACTGAAGCTTTCTTT.

The rearrangement links TRBV21-1 to TRBJ1-2; the table's D call of TRBD1 was not tested on the DNA. TRBV21-1 corresponds to a pseudogene. This CDR3 contains 14 residues. The CDR3 sequence: CASSITGVNYGYTF. DNA of the CDR3: TGTGCCAGCAGTATTACAGGAGTTAACTATGGCTACACCTTC.

The chain combines TRBV5-1 with TRBJ1-1, with D possibly TRBD1 on 6 matching bases. The CDR3 runs 14 residues. The V gene's germline CDR1 is SGHRS and CDR2 YFSETQ. Trimming left V 0 bases short and J 6 bases short, with 12 bases between. This CDR3 reads CASSLGAGVPEAFF. The CDR3, as DNA: TGCGCCAGCAGCTTGGGGGCAGGGGTGCCTGAAGCTTTCTTT. The full variable domain, with the rest looked up from reference TRBV5-1 and TRBJ1-1, is KAGVTQTPRYLIKTRGQQVTLSCSPISGHRSVSWYQQTPGQGLQFLFEYFSETQRNKGNFPGRFSGRQFSNSRSEMNVSTLELGDSALYLCASSLGAGVPEAFFGQGTRLTVV.

The chain is built from TRBV27 and TRBJ1-5; a possible D gene is TRBD1 (5 bases). Germline CDR1 reads MNHEY; CDR2 reads SMNVEV (reference sequence). V dropped 3 bases and J dropped 6 bases, with 12 bases sitting between them. This CDR3 has 14 amino acids. CDR3 coding DNA: TGTGCCAGCAGTTTCGGGGGGAGAGCTCAGCCCCAGCATTTT. Amino acids: CASSFGGRAQPQHF.

This clone has only one observation. This chain's CDR3 is CASRPGRPRILNTEAFF. The CDR3 nucleotides are TGTGCCAGCAGGCCCGGCCGACCTAGAATCCTGAACACTGAAGCTTTCTTT. V and J are TRBV28 and TRBJ1-1, with no clear D. The CDR3 totals 17 residues. Trimming cost V 6 bases and J 0 bases, with 20 bases left between them. Looked up from germline, CDR1 is MDHEN and CDR2 is SYDVKM.

The J gene is TRBJ1-2, the V gene TRBV5-4; TRBD1 agrees at 8 bases. The ends lost 4 bases at V and 3 bases at J; junction bases unmatched: 11. The CDR3 spans 16 residues. The germline CDR1 and CDR2 sequences are SGHNT and YYREEE (reference sequence). CDR3 loop: CASSPGGTTGDYGYTF. As DNA, the CDR3 is TGTGCCAGCAGCCCCGGCGGGACGACAGGGGACTATGGCTACACCTTC.

This clone was recorded only once. The chain couples TRBV18 to TRBJ1-2; maybe TRBD1 (6 bases). Germline CDR1 is KGHSH and CDR2 is LQKENI. Between the trimmed V and J ends, which lost 2 bases and 2 bases, there was a span of 12 bases. The CDR3 runs to 15 residues. In nucleotides, the CDR3 is TGTGCCAGCTCACCATCAGGGGCCCCAAACTATGGCTACACCTTC. This translates into CASSPSGAPNYGYTF.

This chain uses TRBV6-2 or TRBV6-3 with TRBJ1-1; D may be TRBD1 (6 bases). Germline V CDR1 and CDR2: MNHEY, SVGEGT. Trimming shortened V by 4 bases and J by 6 bases, and 12 bases separated the two germline ends. CDR3 length: 13 residues. CDR3: CASSFPGVAEAFF. As DNA, the CDR3 is TGTGCCAGCAGTTTCCCAGGGGTCGCTGAAGCTTTCTTT.

The table lists this clone with a few counts. This chain links TRBV9 with TRBJ2-2; D perhaps matches TRBD1 (5 bases). Trimming pared 0 bases from V and 1 base from J, leaving 10 bases between. Germline CDR1 SGDLS, CDR2 YYNGEE. The CDR3 covers 16 residues. The CDR3 protein is CASSVVAGKNTGELFF. The CDR3 DNA is TGTGCCAGCAGCGTAGTGGCAGGGAAGAACACCGGGGAGCTGTTTTTT. Supplemented by reference TRBV9 and TRBJ2-2, the full variable domain reads DSGVTQTPKHLITATGQRVTLRCSPRSGDLSVYWYQQSLDQGLQFLIQYYNGEERAKGNILERFSAQQFPDLHSELNLSSLELGDSALYFCASSVVAGKNTGELFFGEGSRLTVL.

V usage is TRBV6-6 and J usage is TRBJ2-1; D might be TRBD2 (5 bases). Per the germline V gene, CDR1 is MNHNY and CDR2 is SVGAGI (reference sequence). There are 12 residues in the CDR3. The V end lost 6 bases, the J end lost 9 bases, and 12 bases lay between the germline ends. CDR3 coding DNA: TGTGCCAGCAGGCTACTAGTTGGTGAGCAGTTCTTC. Residues: CASRLLVGEQFF.

The chain is built from TRBV3-1 (or the pseudogene TRBV3-2) and TRBJ1-5; weak D call: TRBD1 (5 bases). This CDR3 is 15 amino acids long. Germline CDR1 LGHDT, CDR2 YNNKEL (reference sequence). Deletions cut 0 bases from V and 7 bases from J, with 13 bases between. In DNA, the CDR3 is TGTGCCAGCAGCCAAGATCACACGGGGGAGCAGCCCCAGCATTTT. Its protein is CASSQDHTGEQPQHF.

CDR3 residues: CASSLSRPTYEQYV. The CDR3 bases are TGTGCCAGCAGTTTATCCAGGCCAACCTACGAGCAGTACGTC. The chain carries TRBV28 and TRBJ2-7; no firm D call. Germline loops: CDR1 MDHEN, CDR2 SYDVKM. Trimming pared 1 base from V and 2 bases from J, leaving 9 bases between. The CDR3 totals 14 residues.

The chain recombines TRBV14 with TRBJ2-2, with TRBD2 identical over 10 bases. CDR1 and CDR2 (germline): SGHDN, FVKESK. V lost 4 bases and J lost 4; bases outside the gene matches: 3. The CDR3 is made up of 15 amino acids. Here the CDR3 DNA reads TGTGCCAGCAGCCGTTTAGCGGGGGGCACCGGGGAGCTGTTTTTT. Translated: CASSRLAGGTGELFF.

The chain joins TRBV30 to TRBJ1-5, with TRBD1 matching over 7 bases. The CDR3 length is 15 residues. The germline CDR1 and CDR2 sequences are GTSNPN and SVGIG (reference sequence). Trimming removed 1 base from V and 0 bases from J; junction bases left unmatched: 3. The CDR3 is CAWSATGNSNQPQHF. Here the CDR3 DNA reads TGTGCCTGGAGTGCGACAGGGAATAGCAATCAGCCCCAGCATTTT.

V and J are TRBV13 and TRBJ1-2; 7 nucleotides align to TRBD1. The germline CDR1 and CDR2 sequences are PRHDT and FYEKMQ (reference sequence). Losses at the gene ends were 5 bases for V and 2 bases for J; bases not matched to a gene: 5. CDR3 length: 14 residues. The CDR3 DNA follows: TGTGCCAGCAGCACACTACAGGGGAACTATGGCTACACCTTC. This gives the protein CASSTLQGNYGYTF.

The V gene is TRBV7-9, the J gene TRBJ2-5, with 11 bases matching TRBD2. With V trimmed by 5 bases and J by 5 bases, 4 bases remained unmatched. Germline values: CDR1 SEHNR, CDR2 FQNEAQ (reference sequence). There are 14 residues in the CDR3. This CDR3 reads CASSRTSGSETQYF. The CDR3 DNA reads as TGTGCCAGCAGCCGTACTAGCGGGAGTGAGACCCAGTACTTC.

The chain employs TRBV2 and TRBJ2-5; 7 nucleotides match TRBD1. The V gene end was trimmed by 6 bases and the J gene end by 1 base; junction bases not matched to a gene: 2. The length of the CDR3 is 13 residues. Germline CDR1 reads SNHLY; CDR2 reads FYNNEI. The CDR3 loop is CASRGDSQETQYF. The DNA of the CDR3 is TGTGCCAGCAGAGGGGACAGCCAAGAGACCCAGTACTTC.

The genes are TRBV5-1 and TRBJ1-5, with 7 bases matching TRBD1. Germline V gene sequence: CDR1 SGHRS, CDR2 YFSETQ. J gave up 0 bases and V 4 bases, and 4 bases lay outside the gene matches. The CDR3 length is 15 residues. CDR3 protein: CASSRGDSSNQPQHF. The CDR3 DNA reads TGCGCCAGCAGCAGGGGGGACAGTAGCAATCAGCCCCAGCATTTT.

The V gene is TRBV9, the J gene TRBJ1-4; 8 bases fit TRBD1. The CDR3 extends over 16 amino acids. CDR1 SGDLS and CDR2 YYNGEE come from the germline V gene. The ends lost 3 bases at V and 2 bases at J; junction bases unmatched: 6. CDR3 in amino acids: CASSETGGWTNEKLFF. For the CDR3, the DNA is TGTGCCAGCAGCGAAACAGGGGGTTGGACTAATGAAAAACTGTTTTTT.

This clone was recorded once. This sequence joins TRBV28 and TRBJ1-4, with D possibly matching TRBD1 (6 bases). The CDR3 spans 15 residues. Trimming pared 2 bases from V and 2 bases from J, leaving 9 bases between. CDR1 is MDHEN and CDR2 is SYDVKM in the germline V gene. The CDR3 nucleotides read TGTGCCAGCAGTTTAGCGGGGGCGACTAATGAAAAACTGTTTTTT. Translation gives CASSLAGATNEKLFF.